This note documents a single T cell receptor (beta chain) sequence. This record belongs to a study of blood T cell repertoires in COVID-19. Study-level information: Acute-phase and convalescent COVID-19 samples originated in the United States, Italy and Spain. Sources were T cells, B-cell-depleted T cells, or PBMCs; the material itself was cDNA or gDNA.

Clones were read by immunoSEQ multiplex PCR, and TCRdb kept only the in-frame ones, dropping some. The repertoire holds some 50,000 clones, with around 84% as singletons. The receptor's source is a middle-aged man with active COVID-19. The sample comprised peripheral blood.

The CDR3 reads CASSLWQGSNTGELFF. The CDR3 DNA follows: TGTGCCAGCAGTTTGTGGCAGGGGTCGAACACCGGGGAGCTGTTTTTT. This chain uses TRBV27 with TRBJ2-2; tentative D call: TRBD1 (6 bases). Germline CDR1 reads MNHEY; CDR2 reads SMNVEV (reference sequence). V lost 3 bases, J lost 0 bases, and 11 bases lay in between. The CDR3 runs 16 residues.